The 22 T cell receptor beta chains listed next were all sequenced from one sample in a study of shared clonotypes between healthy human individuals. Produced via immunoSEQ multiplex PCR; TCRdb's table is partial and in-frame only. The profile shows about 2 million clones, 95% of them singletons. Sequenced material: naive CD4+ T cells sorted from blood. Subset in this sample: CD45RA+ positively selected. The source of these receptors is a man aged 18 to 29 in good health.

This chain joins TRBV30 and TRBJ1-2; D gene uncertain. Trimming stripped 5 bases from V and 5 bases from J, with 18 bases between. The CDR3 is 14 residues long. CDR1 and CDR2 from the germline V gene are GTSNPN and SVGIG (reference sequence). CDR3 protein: CAWVSGPSQYGYTF. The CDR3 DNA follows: TGTGCCTGGGTTTCTGGGCCAAGCCAGTATGGCTACACCTTC.

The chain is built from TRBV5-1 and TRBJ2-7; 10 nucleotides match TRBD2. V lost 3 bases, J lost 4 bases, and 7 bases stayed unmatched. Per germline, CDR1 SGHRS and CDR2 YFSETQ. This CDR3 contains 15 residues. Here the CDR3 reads CASSYIAGGLYEQYF. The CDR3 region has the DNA TGCGCCAGCAGCTATATAGCGGGAGGTCTTTACGAGCAGTACTTC.

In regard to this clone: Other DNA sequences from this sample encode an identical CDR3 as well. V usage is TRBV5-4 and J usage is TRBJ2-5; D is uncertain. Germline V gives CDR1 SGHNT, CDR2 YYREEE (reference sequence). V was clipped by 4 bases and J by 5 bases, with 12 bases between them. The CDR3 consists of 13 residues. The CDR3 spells CASSPPGGETQYF. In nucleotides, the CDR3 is TGTGCCAGCAGCCCTCCCGGCGGCGAGACCCAGTACTTC. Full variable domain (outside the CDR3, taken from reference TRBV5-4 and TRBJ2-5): ETGVTQSPTHLIKTRGQQVTLRCSSQSGHNTVSWYQQALGQGPQFIFQYYREEENGRGNFPPRFSGLQFPNYSSELNVNALELDDSALYLCASSPPGGETQYFGPGTRLLVL.

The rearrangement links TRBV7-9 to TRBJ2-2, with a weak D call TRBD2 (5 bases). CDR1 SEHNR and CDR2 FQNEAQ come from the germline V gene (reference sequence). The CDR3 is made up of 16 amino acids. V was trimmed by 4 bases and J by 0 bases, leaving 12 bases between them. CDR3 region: CASSSQVGANTGELFF. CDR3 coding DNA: TGTGCCAGCAGCTCCCAGGTGGGAGCGAACACCGGGGAGCTGTTTTTT.

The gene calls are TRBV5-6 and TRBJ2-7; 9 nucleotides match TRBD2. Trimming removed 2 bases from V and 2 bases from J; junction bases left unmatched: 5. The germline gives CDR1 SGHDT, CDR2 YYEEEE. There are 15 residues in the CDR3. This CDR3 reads CASSFRPSGAYEQYF. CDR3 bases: TGTGCCAGCAGCTTTCGTCCTAGCGGGGCCTACGAGCAGTACTTC.

CDR3 DNA sequence: TGTGCCAGCAGCTTAGCGGGGGCTAGCGTAGTCAATGAGCAGTTCTTC. This sequence encodes CASSLAGASVVNEQFF. The J gene is TRBJ2-1, the V gene TRBV7-2; D possibly uses TRBD1 or TRBD2 (6 bases each). The V end lost 0 bases, the J end lost 6 bases, and 15 bases lay between the germline ends. CDR1 and CDR2 from the germline V gene are SGHTA and FQGNSA. The CDR3 consists of 16 residues. The full variable domain, rest sourced from reference TRBV7-2 and TRBJ2-1, is GAGVSQSPSNKVTEKGKDVELRCDPISGHTALYWYRQSLGQGLEFLIYFQGNSAPDKSGLPSDRFSAERTGGSVSTLTIQRTQQEDSAVYLCASSLAGASVVNEQFFGPGTRLTVL.

The DNA for the CDR3 is TGTGCCAGCAGTCTCGGACTAGCGGCTAACAATGAGCAGTTCTTC. It yields the protein CASSLGLAANNEQFF. The chain combines TRBV27 with TRBJ2-1, with TRBD2 identical over 10 bases. CDR1 is MNHEY and CDR2 is SMNVEV in the germline V gene (reference sequence). The CDR3 covers 15 residues. The V segment lost 5 bases and the J segment 5 bases; nucleotides outside the gene matches: 6.

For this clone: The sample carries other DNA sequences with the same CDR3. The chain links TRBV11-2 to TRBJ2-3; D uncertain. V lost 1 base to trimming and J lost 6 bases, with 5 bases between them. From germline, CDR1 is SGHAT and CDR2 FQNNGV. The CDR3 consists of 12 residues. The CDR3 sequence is CASSLVGDTQYF. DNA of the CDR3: TGTGCCAGCAGCTTAGTTGGGGATACGCAGTATTTT.

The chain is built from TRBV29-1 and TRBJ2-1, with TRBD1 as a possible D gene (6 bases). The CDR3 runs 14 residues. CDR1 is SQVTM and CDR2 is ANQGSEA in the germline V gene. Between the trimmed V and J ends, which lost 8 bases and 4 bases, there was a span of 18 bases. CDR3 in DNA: TGCAGCTCCCTGGGCGAGGGGGTGTACAATGAGCAGTTCTTC. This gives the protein CSSLGEGVYNEQFF.

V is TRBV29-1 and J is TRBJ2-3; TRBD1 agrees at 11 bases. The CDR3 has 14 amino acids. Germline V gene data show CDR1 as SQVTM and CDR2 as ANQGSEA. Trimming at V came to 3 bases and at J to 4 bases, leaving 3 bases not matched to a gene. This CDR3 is CSVDGQGASDTQYF. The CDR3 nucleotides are TGCAGCGTTGACGGACAGGGGGCATCAGATACGCAGTATTTT.

In DNA form, the CDR3 reads TGTGCCAGCAGCCAATGGGGATCGGGGGACACTGAAGCTTTCTTT. Translating it yields CASSQWGSGDTEAFF. The rearrangement joins TRBV16 to TRBJ1-1; TRBD1 is a possible D gene (5 bases). The CDR3 consists of 15 residues. The germline V gene encodes CDR1 KGHSY and CDR2 FQNENV. V gave up 1 base and J gave up 3 bases, with 12 bases separating them.

The CDR3 sequence: CASSLANSYTGELFF. The CDR3 region has the DNA TGTGCCAGCAGCTTAGCGAACAGCTACACCGGGGAGCTGTTTTTT. J is TRBJ2-2 and V is TRBV7-6; D is undetermined. Trimming took off 0 bases at V and 3 bases at J, with 8 bases between the two ends. The germline V gene has CDR1 SGHVS and CDR2 FNYEAQ. This CDR3 spans 15 amino acids.

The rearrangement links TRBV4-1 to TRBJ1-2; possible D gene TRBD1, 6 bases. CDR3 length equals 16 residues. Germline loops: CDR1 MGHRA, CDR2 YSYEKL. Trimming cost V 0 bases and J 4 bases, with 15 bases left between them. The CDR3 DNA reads TGCGCCAGCAGCCAAGAGGTTGACAGGCCCTCCTATGGCTACACCTTC. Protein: CASSQEVDRPSYGYTF.

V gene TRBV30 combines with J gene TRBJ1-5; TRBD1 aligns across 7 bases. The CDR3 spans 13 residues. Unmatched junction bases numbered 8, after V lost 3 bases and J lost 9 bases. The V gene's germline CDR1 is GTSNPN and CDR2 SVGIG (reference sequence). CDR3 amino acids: CAWRTGSAGPQHF. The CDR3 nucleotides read TGTGCCTGGAGGACAGGGAGTGCCGGGCCCCAGCATTTT.

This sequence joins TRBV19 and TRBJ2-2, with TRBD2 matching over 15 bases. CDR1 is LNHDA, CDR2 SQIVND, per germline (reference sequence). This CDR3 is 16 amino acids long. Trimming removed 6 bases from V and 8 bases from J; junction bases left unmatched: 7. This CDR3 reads CASSRPGTSGRGELFF. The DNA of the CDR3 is TGTGCCAGTAGCCGACCCGGGACTAGCGGGAGGGGGGAGCTGTTTTTT. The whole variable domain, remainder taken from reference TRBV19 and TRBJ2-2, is DGGITQSPKYLFRKEGQNVTLSCEQNLNHDAMYWYRQDPGQGLRLIYYSQIVNDFQKGDIAEGYSVSREKKESFPLTVTSAQKNPTAFYLCASSRPGTSGRGELFFGEGSRLTVL.

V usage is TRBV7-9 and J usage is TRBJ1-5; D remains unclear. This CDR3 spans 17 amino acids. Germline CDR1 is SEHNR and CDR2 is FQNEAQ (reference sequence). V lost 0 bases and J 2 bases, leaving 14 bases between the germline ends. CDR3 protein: CASSLAPSAGGNQPQHF. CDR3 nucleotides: TGTGCCAGCAGCTTAGCACCCTCGGCAGGAGGCAATCAGCCCCAGCATTTT.

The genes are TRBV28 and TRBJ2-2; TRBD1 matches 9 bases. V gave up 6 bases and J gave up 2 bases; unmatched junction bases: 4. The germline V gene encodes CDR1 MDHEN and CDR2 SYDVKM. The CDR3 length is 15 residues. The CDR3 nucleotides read TGTGCCAGCAGCACACAGGGGGCAAACACCGGGGAGCTGTTTTTT. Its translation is CASSTQGANTGELFF.

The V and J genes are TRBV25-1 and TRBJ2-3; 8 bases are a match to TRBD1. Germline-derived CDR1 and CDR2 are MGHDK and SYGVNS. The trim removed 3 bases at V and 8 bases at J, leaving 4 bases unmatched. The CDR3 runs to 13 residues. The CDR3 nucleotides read TGTGCCAGCAGTGACACCGACAGGGGTACGCAGTATTTT. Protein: CASSDTDRGTQYF.

The CDR3 DNA follows: TGTGCCAGCAGCGACTCGGGACAGACCGCCTATGGCTACACCTTC. This sequence encodes CASSDSGQTAYGYTF. The chain links TRBV9 to TRBJ1-2, with 7 bases aligning to TRBD1. CDR3 length: 15 amino acids. Germline-derived CDR1 and CDR2 are SGDLS and YYNGEE. J gave up 4 bases and V 3 bases, and 9 bases lay outside the gene matches.

Here the CDR3 DNA reads TGTGCCAGCAGCCCGGGACAGCCCAAAACGGTTGAAGCTTTCTTT. Its protein product is CASSPGQPKTVEAFF. The chain employs TRBV7-9 and TRBJ1-1; TRBD1 matches 7 bases. Germline V gene data show CDR1 as SEHNR and CDR2 as FQNEAQ (reference sequence). The CDR3 length is 15 residues. V lost 5 bases and J lost 7; bases outside the gene matches: 13. Together with reference TRBV7-9 and TRBJ1-1, the CDR3 gives the full variable domain: DTGVSQNPRHKITKRGQNVTFRCDPISEHNRLYWYRQTLGQGPEFLTYFQNEAQLEKSRLLSDRFSAERPKGSFSTLEIQRTEQGDSAMYLCASSPGQPKTVEAFFGQGTRLTVV.

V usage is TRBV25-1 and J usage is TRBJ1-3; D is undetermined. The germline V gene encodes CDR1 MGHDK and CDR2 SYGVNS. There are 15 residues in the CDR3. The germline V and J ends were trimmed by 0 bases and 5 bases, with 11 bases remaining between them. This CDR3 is CASSEYLAGRNTIYF. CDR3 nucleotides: TGTGCCAGCAGTGAATATTTAGCAGGACGAAACACCATATATTTT. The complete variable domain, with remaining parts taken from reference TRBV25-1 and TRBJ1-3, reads EADIYQTPRYLVIGTGKKITLECSQTMGHDKMYWYQQDPGMELHLIHYSYGVNSTEKGDLSSESTVSRIRTEHFPLTLESARPSHTSQYLCASSEYLAGRNTIYFGEGSWLTVV.

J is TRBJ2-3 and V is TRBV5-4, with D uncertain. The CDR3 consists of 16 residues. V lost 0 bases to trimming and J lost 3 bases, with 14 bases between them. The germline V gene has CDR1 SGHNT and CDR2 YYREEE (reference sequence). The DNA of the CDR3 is TGTGCCAGCAGCTTGGCCCCCGCTGGTACAACAGATACGCAGTATTTT. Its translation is CASSLAPAGTTDTQYF.